This TCR beta chain was identified during a study of blood T cell repertoires in COVID-19. The wider study: Donors in the United States, Italy and Spain gave samples during acute or convalescent COVID-19. PBMCs, B-cell-depleted T cells, or T cells were the source of the cDNA or gDNA that made up the material.

Seattle researchers signed up patients amid active infection and tracked them longitudinally. The J segment lost 1 base and the V segment lost 3 bases, leaving 7 bases of the junction unmatched. The germline gives CDR1 SEHNR, CDR2 FQNEAQ (reference sequence). The CDR3 covers 16 residues. Original processing notes: Estimated nucleated cell counts came from reference gene primer amplification. Using immunoSEQ multiplex PCR, the repertoire was profiled, and TCRdb retains in-frame clones only, with some absent. V and J calls plus clone size are reproduced from that table; the DNA served to infer D and trimming. The sample lists about 130,000 clones; around 79% were seen once.

This receptor was taken from a woman in her 70s with COVID-19, enrolled during active disease. The sample was peripheral blood. The rearrangement links TRBV7-9 to TRBJ1-1; TRBD1 aligns across 8 bases. CDR3 in amino acids: CASSFQTGAPNTEAFF. The CDR3 nucleotides are TGTGCCAGCAGCTTCCAGACAGGGGCACCGAACACTGAAGCTTTCTTT.